The 23 T cell receptor beta chains presented below share a single source sample, sequenced in a study of T cells in women clearing cervical HPV infection. This table comes from immunoSEQ multiplex PCR, and its TCRdb copy is limited to in-frame clones, with some not included. The sample data list around 20,000 clones. The sample consisted of blood buffy coat. The receptors stem from a woman between 18 and 75 years old with a cervical HPV16 infection that either progressed to CIN3+ or cleared (not recorded which).

As to this clone: The sequence runs out 3 residues before the end of the CDR3; the remainder is reconstructed from the germline J gene. The V gene is TRBV18, the J gene TRBJ1-2; 10 bases match TRBD1. CDR1 is KGHSH, CDR2 LQKENI, per germline. The CDR3 loop spans 15 amino acids. CDR3 bases read: TGTGCCAGCTCACCCCGGGACAGGGGTGTGGAGGGC. Protein product: CASSPRDRGVEG. The whole CDR3 protein is CASSPRDRGVEGYTF.

About this clone: The missing CDR3 end, 3 residues past where the read stops, is filled in from the germline J gene. The chain combines TRBV30 with TRBJ2-1; TRBD1 is a possible D gene (6 bases). Trimming left V 2 bases short and J 4 bases short, with 9 bases between. The CDR3 covers 13 residues. Germline CDR1 is GTSNPN and CDR2 is SVGIG (reference sequence). The covered CDR3 bases are TGTGCCTGGAGTCAGGGGTATTACAATGAG. This encodes CAWSQGYYNE. The complete CDR3 sequence is CAWSQGYYNEQFF.

For this clone: The read is 3 residues too short to cover the CDR3 end, so that end is filled in from the germline J gene. J is TRBJ2-3 and V is TRBV20-1, with 8 bases fitting TRBD1. CDR1 and CDR2 from the germline V gene are DFQATT and SNEGSKA (reference sequence). The CDR3 has 14 amino acids. The J segment lost 0 bases and the V segment lost 6 bases, leaving 5 bases of the junction unmatched. The CDR3 DNA, read in part, is TGCAGTGCGCGGGACAGGAGAAGCACAGATACG. Its translation: CSARDRRSTDT. The whole CDR3 sequence is CSARDRRSTDTQYF.

For this clone: The read finishes 3 residues shy of the CDR3 end, and the germline J gene is used to complete it. The chain employs TRBV7-9 and TRBJ1-1; D not resolved. The CDR3 runs 13 residues. Germline CDR1 reads SEHNR; CDR2 reads FQNEAQ (reference sequence). This CDR3 is CASSLGSGVRAFF. CDR3 DNA (partial): TGTGCCAGCAGCTTAGGTAGCGGGGTTAGA. Full variable domain (missing parts from reference TRBV7-9 and TRBJ1-1): DTGVSQNPRHKITKRGQNVTFRCDPISEHNRLYWYRQTLGQGPEFLTYFQNEAQLEKSRLLSDRFSAERPKGSFSTLEIQRTEQGDSAMYLCASSLGSGVRAFFGQGTRLTVV.

Turning to this clone: The CDR3 end lies 3 residues beyond the end of the read and is filled in from the germline J gene. The V gene is TRBV5-4, the J gene TRBJ2-4; a possible D gene is TRBD2 (6 bases). The CDR3 spans 13 residues. V was cut by 2 bases and J by 8 bases, with 11 bases left in between. CDR1 and CDR2 from the germline V gene are SGHNT and YYREEE (reference sequence). The CDR3 sequence: CASSLIGGDIQYF. The DNA read from the CDR3 is TGTGCCAGCAGCTTAATCGGGGGAGACATT.

Notes on this clone: Distinct nucleotide sequences in the sample also encode this CDR3. CDR3 amino acids: CASSLSDRLEETQYF. Partial CDR3 DNA: TGTGCCAGCAGCTTGTCAGACAGGCTTGAAGAGACC. This chain uses TRBV5-6 with TRBJ2-5, with D possibly being TRBD1 (6 bases). The CDR3 goes on 3 residues after the read ends, and that part is filled in from the germline J gene. V lost 1 base and J lost 3, with 13 bases in between. The V gene's germline CDR1 is SGHDT and CDR2 YYEEEE. The CDR3 has 15 amino acids. Using reference TRBV5-6 and TRBJ2-5 for the parts outside the CDR3, the full variable domain is DAGVTQSPTHLIKTRGQQVTLRCSPKSGHDTVSWYQQALGQGPQFIFQYYEEEERQRGNFPDRFSGHQFPNYSSELNVNALLLGDSALYLCASSLSDRLEETQYFGPGTRLLVL.

As concerns this clone: One end of the junction fails to match germline, which may point to a read error. Read data end 3 residues before the CDR3 end; the end is taken from the germline J gene. Different DNA sequences within this sample yield the same CDR3. J is TRBJ1-2 and V is TRBV11-1; no definite D call. CDR3 length: 13 amino acids. The germline CDR1 and CDR2 sequences are SGHAT and FQDESV (reference sequence). The CDR3 loop is CASSRRGNYGYTF. CDR3 DNA, as far as it was read: TGTGCCAGCAGCCGCCGGGGAAACTATGGT. Filled out from reference TRBV11-1 and TRBJ1-2, the complete variable domain reads EAEVAQSPRYKITEKSQAVAFWCDPISGHATLYWYRQILGQGPELLVQFQDESVVDDSQLPKDRFSAERLKGVDSTLKIQPAELGDSAMYLCASSRRGNYGYTFGSGTRLTVV.

This clone is called medium-sized based on its frequency. The germline gene is not matched at one end of the junction; a read error may be the cause. The CDR3 goes on 3 residues after the read ends, and that part is filled in from the germline J gene. The gene calls are TRBV19 and TRBJ2-6; weak D call: TRBD2 (5 bases). Germline V gene lookup returns CDR1 LNHDA and CDR2 SQIVND (reference sequence). This CDR3 comprises 15 residues. The part of the CDR3 DNA that was read is TGTGCCAGTAGCATAGGACTCTCTGGGGCCAACGTC. This sequence encodes CASSIGLSGANV. The whole CDR3 is CASSIGLSGANVLTF.

About this clone itself: The observed sequence ends 3 residues before the CDR3 terminus, with the missing tail filled in from the germline J gene. The rearrangement joins TRBV5-1 to TRBJ2-3; 9 bases fit TRBD2. Germline V gene data show CDR1 as SGHRS and CDR2 as YFSETQ. CDR3 length: 18 residues. V lost 5 bases to trimming and J lost 2 bases; unmatched junction nucleotides: 15. Partial CDR3 DNA: TGCGCCAGCAGTCCGGGACTAGCCTCACACTTACCCACAGATACG. Translated, it gives CASSPGLASHLPTDT. In full, the CDR3 reads CASSPGLASHLPTDTQYF.

The CDR3 sequence: CSAREGSTYNSPLHF. CDR3 bases read: TGCAGTGCTAGAGAGGGCAGTACGTATAATTCACCC. The rearrangement uses TRBV20-1 and TRBJ1-6, with D unresolved. With the read ending 3 residues before the CDR3 end, the germline J gene is used to fill in that end. Germline V gene sequence: CDR1 DFQATT, CDR2 SNEGSKA (reference sequence). There are 15 residues in the CDR3. V was trimmed by 0 bases and J by 4 bases, leaving 10 bases between them.

In the case of this clone: The CDR3 end is not reached by the read, which stops 3 residues before it; the germline J gene fills it in. The J gene is TRBJ1-6, the V gene TRBV5-1; D ambiguous. CDR3 length: 15 residues. V shed 4 bases and J shed 10 bases, with 18 bases lying between them. Germline V gene lookup returns CDR1 SGHRS and CDR2 YFSETQ. The CDR3 bases that were read are TGCGCCAGCAGCGAGGCGACGTTGAGCGGGTCACCC. As protein: CASSEATLSGSP. In full, the CDR3 is CASSEATLSGSPLHF.

Note on this clone: The read terminates 3 residues ahead of where the CDR3 ends, so the germline J gene completes it. The V gene is TRBV2, the J gene TRBJ2-3, with TRBD1 identical over 8 bases. J was trimmed by 0 bases and V by 0 bases; bases with no gene match: 11. Germline V gene data show CDR1 as SNHLY and CDR2 as FYNNEI. This CDR3 contains 19 residues. This CDR3 reads CASSEAYQDGTGSTDTQYF. CDR3 DNA (partial): TGTGCCAGCAGTGAAGCGTATCAAGACGGGACAGGTAGCACAGATACG.

With respect to this clone: The CDR3 goes on 3 residues after the read ends, and that part is filled in from the germline J gene. The J gene is TRBJ2-2, the V gene TRBV7-2; 9 positions match TRBD2. The length of the CDR3 is 14 residues. The germline CDR1 and CDR2 sequences are SGHTA and FQGNSA. V lost 6 bases to trimming and J lost 6 bases; unmatched junction nucleotides: 5. CDR3 bases read: TGTGCCAGCAGTTATGCTAGCGGGGCCGGGGAG. Translating it yields CASSYASGAGE. From start to end, the CDR3 is CASSYASGAGELFF.

As to this clone: The read is 3 residues too short to cover the CDR3 end, so that end is filled in from the germline J gene. This rearrangement joins TRBV20-1 to TRBJ1-5; 7 bases are shared with TRBD1. J lost 4 bases, V lost 1 base, and 7 bases had no gene match. Germline V CDR1 and CDR2: DFQATT, SNEGSKA (reference sequence). This CDR3 is 15 amino acids long. The CDR3 loop reads CSARVPAGGNQPQHF. The sequenced CDR3 bases are TGCAGTGCTAGAGTACCCGCAGGGGGAAATCAGCCC.

Remarks on this clone: The read stops 3 residues short of the end of the CDR3; the missing end is completed from the germline J gene. The chain combines TRBV20-1 with TRBJ2-1; D not resolved. CDR1 is DFQATT, CDR2 SNEGSKA, per germline (reference sequence). CDR3 length: 12 residues. The V end lost 6 bases, the J end lost 1 base, and 7 bases lay between the germline ends. CDR3 loop: CSAFTSYNEQFF. CDR3 bases read: TGCAGTGCGTTCACTTCCTACAATGAG.

CDR3 DNA, as far as it was read: TGTGCCAGCAGCCTTACCGGGACAGTTAATGAAAAG. Protein: CASSLTGTVNEK. The CDR3 as a whole reads CASSLTGTVNEKLFF. V and J are TRBV11-3 and TRBJ2-2; TRBD1 matches at 7 bases. The CDR3 extends 3 residues past the end of the read, so its final part is completed from the germline J gene. Germline V CDR1 and CDR2: SGHNT, YENEEA. The CDR3 has 15 residues. Full variable domain (rest looked up from reference TRBV11-3 and TRBJ2-2): EAGVVQSPRYKIIEKKQPVAFWCNPISGHNTLYWYLQNLGQGPELLIRYENEEAVDDSQLPKDRFSAERLKGVDSTLKIQPAELGDSAVYLCASSLTGTVNEKLFFGEGSRLTVL.

Concerning this clone: The read terminates 3 residues ahead of where the CDR3 ends, so the germline J gene completes it. V and J are TRBV18 and TRBJ1-1; 7 positions agree with TRBD1. This CDR3 has 15 amino acids. Trimming at V came to 2 bases and at J to 0 bases, leaving 3 bases not matched to a gene. Germline-derived CDR1 and CDR2 are KGHSH and LQKENI. The CDR3 sequence is CASSPRGTVNTEAFF. CDR3 bases read: TGTGCCAGCTCACCAAGGGGGACAGTGAACACTGAA.

Concerning this clone itself: The CDR3 goes on 3 residues after the read ends, and that part is filled in from the germline J gene. This chain links TRBV7-2 with TRBJ1-1, with D possibly matching TRBD1 (5 bases). CDR3 length equals 15 residues. V lost 5 bases to trimming and J lost 6 bases, with 19 bases between them. Germline V gene sequence: CDR1 SGHTA, CDR2 FQGNSA. The covered CDR3 bases are TGTGCCAGCAGCCCGGCGGGGCAGGCATTCCCTGAA. As protein: CASSPAGQAFPE. The full CDR3 reads CASSPAGQAFPEAFF.

With regard to this clone: The read gets to within 3 residues of the CDR3 end, and the germline J gene fills in the rest. The rearrangement joins TRBV7-9 to TRBJ2-7; 7 bases fit TRBD1. V gave up 8 bases and J gave up 3 bases; unmatched junction bases: 4. Per germline, CDR1 SEHNR and CDR2 FQNEAQ (reference sequence). CDR3 length: 12 amino acids. This CDR3 reads CASDSGGYEQYF. Partial CDR3 DNA: TGTGCCAGCGACTCAGGGGGCTACGAG.

Of note for this clone: Coverage ceases 3 residues before the CDR3 finishes, and the germline J gene fills in the end. This rearrangement joins TRBV18 to TRBJ2-3; D is possibly TRBD1 (6 bases). CDR3 length: 18 residues. V was pared by 0 bases and J by 5 bases, with 21 bases between. The germline V gene has CDR1 KGHSH and CDR2 LQKENI. The sequenced CDR3 bases are TGTGCCAGCTCACCACCGTTTCGCAGGGGATCCATCCAAGATACG. This codes for CASSPPFRRGSIQDT. The complete CDR3 reads CASSPPFRRGSIQDTQYF.

As regards this clone: The read finishes 3 residues shy of the CDR3 end, and the germline J gene is used to complete it. The chain recombines TRBV4-2 with TRBJ1-1, with 8 bases matching TRBD1. J was trimmed by 0 bases and V by 4 bases; bases with no gene match: 13. The CDR3 has 18 amino acids. Per germline, CDR1 LGHNA and CDR2 YNFKEQ. Here the CDR3 reads CASSPPGGWGKLNTEAFF. The CDR3 DNA, read in part, is TGTGCCAGCAGCCCCCCAGGGGGCTGGGGTAAATTGAACACTGAA.

As to this clone: The read is 3 residues too short to cover the CDR3 end, so that end is filled in from the germline J gene. The genes are TRBV5-1 and TRBJ2-5, with TRBD1 identical over 8 bases. V was pared by 4 bases and J by 5 bases, with 13 bases of the junction left unmatched. The CDR3 contains 16 residues. The germline CDR1 and CDR2 sequences are SGHRS and YFSETQ. CDR3 sequence reads: CASSLAPTGAGETQYF. CDR3 DNA (partial): TGCGCCAGCAGCCTCGCCCCGACAGGGGCTGGGGAGACC.

With respect to this clone: The read terminates 3 residues before the CDR3 end, so the remaining end is supplied by the germline J gene. The rearrangement joins TRBV20-1 to TRBJ2-5, with 8 bases matching TRBD1. CDR3 length: 16 residues. Germline lookup yields CDR1 DFQATT and CDR2 SNEGSKA (reference sequence). J lost 2 bases, V lost 3 bases, and 11 bases had no gene match. Incomplete CDR3 DNA: TGCAGTGCTAGCCTAACCGGGACAGGTCTACAAGAGACC. Its translation is CSASLTGTGLQET. The entire CDR3 is CSASLTGTGLQETQYF.